This T cell receptor beta chain comes out of a study of neurological immune-mediated disorders. The study built unsorted libraries from 2 million PBMCs kept at -80 C. General study results and limits: Falling below healthy controls, multiple sclerosis showed the least TCR clonal expansion, while HTLV-1-associated myelopathy showed the most. Across subjects, expanded clones had no CDR3 amino acid sequences in common, pointing to private repertoires in all groups.

This clonotype was recorded many times. Its antigen is still unknown. TCRdb processed the 5' RACE reads anew with MiXCR; each CDR3 protein has one entry. Of 28,000 or so distinct CDR3 sequences listed, over 20% are singletons. Sequences were obtained from PBMCs. The TCR was taken from a woman in her fifties or sixties in good health.

CDR3 sequence: CSARPAGNEQFF. The CDR3 DNA reads TGCAGTGCTAGGCCCGCGGGCAATGAGCAGTTCTTC. The rearrangement links TRBV20-1 to TRBJ2-1; a possible D gene is TRBD2 (5 bases). The V gene lost 3 bases and the J gene lost 6 bases, with 9 bases spanning the gap. Germline lookup yields CDR1 DFQATT and CDR2 SNEGSKA (reference sequence). This CDR3 has 12 residues.